The present T cell receptor (beta chain) was sequenced within a study of T-cell reconstitution after alpha-beta-depleted transplantation in children. The library targeted TCRbeta and was prepared with unique molecular identifiers. TCRdb called the PCR reads again in MiXCR, with one record for every CDR3 protein. The sample has around 500,000 distinct CDR3 sequences; under 15% are singletons. CDR1 SQVTM and CDR2 ANQGSEA come from the germline V gene. This CDR3 is 13 amino acids long. V lost 6 bases and J lost 0, with 11 bases in between. The chain is built from TRBV29-1 and TRBJ1-1; unclear D gene. The sequencing used PBMCs from the stem cell graft donor, collected from the stem cell graft. This TCR derives from a human donor who donated a stem cell graft to a child with combined immunodeficiency. CDR3 amino acids: CSVGRVMNTEAFF. The CDR3 region has the DNA TGCAGCGTGGGGAGGGTGATGAACACTGAAGCTTTCTTT.